This T cell receptor beta chain was recovered during a study of blood T cell repertoires in COVID-19. Looking at the study overall: Both acute and convalescent COVID-19 samples were obtained from the United States, Italy and Spain.

Authors' analysis steps: Estimation of nucleated cell counts was performed using reference gene primer amplification. Assay: immunoSEQ multiplex PCR; the TCRdb copy retains only in-frame clones and omits some. The V and J calls and clone size were taken over from that table, and D and trimming were inferred from the DNA. The data contain 250,000 to 350,000 clones, over 75% of them singletons. Patients at the Seattle site were enrolled during active infection and followed longitudinally. J was trimmed by 0 bases and V by 6 bases; bases with no gene match: 5. Germline V CDR1 and CDR2: MNHEY, SVGAGI. This CDR3 has 15 residues.

The sample comprised peripheral blood. The chain joins TRBV6-5 to TRBJ1-5, with TRBD1 matching 7 bases. The TCR was taken from a human donor with COVID-19, enrolled during active disease. The donor label of this sample is uncertain. CDR3 loop: CASSGQAYSNQPQHF. The CDR3, as DNA: TGTGCCAGCAGCGGACAGGCCTATAGCAATCAGCCCCAGCATTTT.